This T cell receptor beta chain derives from a study of regulatory T cells in long-lasting Graves disease. Time point indicated: persistent/refractory GD, antithyroid drugs over 5 years with positive TRAb. PBMC RNA served as the TCR library source. The EDTA tubes were filled with around 8.1 milliliters of drawn peripheral blood. Through Arm-PCR of CDR3 regions and iRepertoire HTBI primers, TCR beta libraries were built. TCRdb re-called the multiplex PCR reads through MiXCR, storing one row per CDR3 protein. The data hold 400,000 to 450,000 distinct CDR3 sequences, with about 25% observed a single time. This CDR3 is built from 14 residues. The ends lost 5 bases at V and 5 bases at J; junction bases unmatched: 6. CDR1 and CDR2 from the germline V gene are SQVTM and ANQGSEA. This clonotype was detected a few times.

The chain joins TRBV29-1 to TRBJ2-2; 9 nucleotides align to TRBD2. Sequencing was performed on peripheral blood mononuclear cells (PBMCs), taken when the disease was refractory, from a patient treated with antithyroid drugs. This TCR was recovered from a female donor with Graves disease. In DNA, the CDR3 is TGCAGCGTTCCCCTCAGCGGGGGGACCGGGGAGCTGTTTTTT. Amino acid sequence: CSVPLSGGTGELFF.